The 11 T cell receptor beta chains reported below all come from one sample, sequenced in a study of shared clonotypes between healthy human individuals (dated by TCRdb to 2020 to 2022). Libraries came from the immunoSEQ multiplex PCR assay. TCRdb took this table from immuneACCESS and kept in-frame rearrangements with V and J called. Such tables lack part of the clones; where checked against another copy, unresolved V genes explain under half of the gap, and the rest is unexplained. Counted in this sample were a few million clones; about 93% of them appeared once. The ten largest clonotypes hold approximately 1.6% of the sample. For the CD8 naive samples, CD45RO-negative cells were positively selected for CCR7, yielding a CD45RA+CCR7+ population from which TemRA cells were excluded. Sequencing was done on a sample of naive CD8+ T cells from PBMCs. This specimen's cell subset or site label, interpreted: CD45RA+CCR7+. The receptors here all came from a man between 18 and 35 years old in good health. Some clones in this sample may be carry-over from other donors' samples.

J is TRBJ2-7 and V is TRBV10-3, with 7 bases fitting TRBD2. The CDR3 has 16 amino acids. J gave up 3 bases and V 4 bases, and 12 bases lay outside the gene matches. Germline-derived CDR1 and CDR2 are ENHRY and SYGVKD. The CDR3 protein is CAISAMTQGGDYEQYF. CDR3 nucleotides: TGTGCCATCAGTGCGATGACGCAGGGAGGGGACTACGAGCAGTACTTC.

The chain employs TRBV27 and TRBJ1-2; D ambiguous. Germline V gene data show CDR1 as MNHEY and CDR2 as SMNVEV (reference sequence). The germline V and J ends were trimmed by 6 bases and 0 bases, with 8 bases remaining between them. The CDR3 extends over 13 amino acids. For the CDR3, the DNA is TGTGCCAGCAGGCCGAGAGCTAACTATGGCTACACCTTC. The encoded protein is CASRPRANYGYTF.

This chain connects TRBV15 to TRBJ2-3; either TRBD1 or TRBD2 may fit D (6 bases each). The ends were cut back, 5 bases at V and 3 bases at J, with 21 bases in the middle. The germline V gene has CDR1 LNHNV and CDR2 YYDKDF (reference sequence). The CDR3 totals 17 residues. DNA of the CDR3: TGTGCCACCAGCGCCCGACGGGGGCTAGCCCCAACAGATACGCAGTATTTT. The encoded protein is CATSARRGLAPTDTQYF.

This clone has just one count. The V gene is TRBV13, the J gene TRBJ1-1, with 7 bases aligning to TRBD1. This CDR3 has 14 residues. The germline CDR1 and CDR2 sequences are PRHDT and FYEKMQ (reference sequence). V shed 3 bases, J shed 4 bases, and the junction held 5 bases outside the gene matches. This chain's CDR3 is CASSLRGPGTEAFF. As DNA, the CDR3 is TGTGCCAGCAGCTTGAGGGGGCCGGGCACTGAAGCTTTCTTT.

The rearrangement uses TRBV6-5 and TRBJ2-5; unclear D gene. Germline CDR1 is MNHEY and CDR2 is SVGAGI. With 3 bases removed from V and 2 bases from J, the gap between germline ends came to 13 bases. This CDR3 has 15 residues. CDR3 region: CASSYFGLGQETQYF. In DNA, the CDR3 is TGTGCCAGCAGTTATTTCGGCCTGGGGCAAGAGACCCAGTACTTC.

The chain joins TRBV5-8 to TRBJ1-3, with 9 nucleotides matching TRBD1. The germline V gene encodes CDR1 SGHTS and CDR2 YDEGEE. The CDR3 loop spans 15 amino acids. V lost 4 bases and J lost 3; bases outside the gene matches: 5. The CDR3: CASSPDRGGGNTIYF. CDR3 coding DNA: TGTGCCAGCAGCCCGGACAGGGGAGGTGGAAACACCATATATTTT.

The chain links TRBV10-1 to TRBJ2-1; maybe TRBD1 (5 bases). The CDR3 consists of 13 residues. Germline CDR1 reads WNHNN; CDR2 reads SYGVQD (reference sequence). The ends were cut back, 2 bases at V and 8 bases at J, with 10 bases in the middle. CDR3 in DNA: TGCGCCAGCAGTGAGAGGGGTTGGGATGAGCAGTTCTTC. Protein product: CASSERGWDEQFF.

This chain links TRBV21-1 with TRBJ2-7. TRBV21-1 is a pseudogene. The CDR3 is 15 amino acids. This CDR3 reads CASSKIRSWTYEQYF. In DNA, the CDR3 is TGTGCCAGCAGCAAAATTCGGTCGTGGACCTACGAGCAGTACTTC.

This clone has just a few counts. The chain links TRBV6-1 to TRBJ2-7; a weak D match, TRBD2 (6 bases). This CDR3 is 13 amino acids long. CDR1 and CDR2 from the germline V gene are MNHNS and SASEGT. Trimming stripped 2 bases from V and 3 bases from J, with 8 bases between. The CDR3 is CASSEWGGYEQYF. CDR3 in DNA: TGTGCCAGCAGTGAATGGGGAGGCTACGAGCAGTACTTC.

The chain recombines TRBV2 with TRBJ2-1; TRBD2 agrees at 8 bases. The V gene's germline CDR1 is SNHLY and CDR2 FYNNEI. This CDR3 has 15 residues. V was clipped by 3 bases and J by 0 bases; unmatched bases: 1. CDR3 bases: TGTGCCAGCAGTGACACTAGCGGCTCCTACAATGAGCAGTTCTTC. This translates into CASSDTSGSYNEQFF.

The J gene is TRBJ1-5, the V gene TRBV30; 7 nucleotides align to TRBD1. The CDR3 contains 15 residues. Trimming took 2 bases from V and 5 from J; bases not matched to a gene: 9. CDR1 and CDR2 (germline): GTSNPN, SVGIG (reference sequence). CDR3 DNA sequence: TGTGCCTGGAGTCCAGGGGGGGGAGGGGATCAGCCCCAGCATTTT. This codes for CAWSPGGGGDQPQHF. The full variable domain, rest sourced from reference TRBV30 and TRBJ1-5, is SQTIHQWPATLVQPVGSPLSLECTVEGTSNPNLYWYRQAAGRGLQLLFYSVGIGQISSEVPQNLSASRPQDRQFILSSKKLLLSDSGFYLCAWSPGGGGDQPQHFGDGTRLSIL.